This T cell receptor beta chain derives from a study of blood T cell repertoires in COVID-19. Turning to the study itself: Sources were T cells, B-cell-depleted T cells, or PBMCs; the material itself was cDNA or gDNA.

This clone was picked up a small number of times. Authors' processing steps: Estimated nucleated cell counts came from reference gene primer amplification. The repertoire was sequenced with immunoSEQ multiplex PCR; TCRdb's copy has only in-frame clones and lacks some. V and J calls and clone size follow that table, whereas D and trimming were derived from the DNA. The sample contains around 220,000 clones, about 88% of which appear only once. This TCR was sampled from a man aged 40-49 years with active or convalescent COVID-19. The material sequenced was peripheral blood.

CDR3 in amino acids: CATSGQLYGYTF. The DNA for the CDR3 is TGTGCCACTTCGGGACAGCTCTATGGCTACACCTTC. The chain recombines TRBV19 with TRBJ1-2; TRBD1 matches 7 bases. Unmatched junction bases numbered 6, after V lost 10 bases and J lost 4 bases. The CDR3 consists of 12 residues. The germline V gene encodes CDR1 LNHDA and CDR2 SQIVND (reference sequence).